Included here is one T cell receptor beta chain sequence, with context. Its antigen is unidentified. This specimen comes from a study of cytomegalovirus exposure and HLA in healthy donors. About the research overall: HLA-typed donors contributed 65 million to 95 million unique TCRs, which were held in an early data release. Study-level results: Reportedly, HLA-A and HLA-B alleles of most subjects were accurately predicted from TCR beta.

Germline values: CDR1 LNHNV, CDR2 YYDKDF (reference sequence). V was trimmed by 6 bases and J by 6 bases, leaving 21 bases between them. The CDR3 sequence is 15 residues long. The PCR ran on 60 Vbeta and 13 Jbeta primers. Profiling relied on immunoSEQ multiplex PCR, and the TCRdb table lists in-frame clones only, not all of them. The sample includes about 130,000 clones, roughly 80% of them seen just once. This clonotype was obtained from a girl aged 2 to 9 in good health and CMV-seronegative. Material for sequencing was PBMCs. The chain combines TRBV15 with TRBJ2-7; D is perhaps TRBD2 (6 bases). The CDR3 region has the DNA TGTGCCACCAGGGAGGGAAGTTTGGCGGGGTCCGAGCAGTACTTC. Protein sequence: CATREGSLAGSEQYF.